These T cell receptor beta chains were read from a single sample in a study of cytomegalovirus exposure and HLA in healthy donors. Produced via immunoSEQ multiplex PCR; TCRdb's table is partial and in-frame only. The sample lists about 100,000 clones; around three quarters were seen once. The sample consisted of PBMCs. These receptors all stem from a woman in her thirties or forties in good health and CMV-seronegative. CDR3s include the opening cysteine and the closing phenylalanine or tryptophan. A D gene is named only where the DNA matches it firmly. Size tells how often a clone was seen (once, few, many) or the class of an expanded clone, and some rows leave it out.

CDR3: CASSPHPGEGPEAFF
DNA: TGTGCCAGCAGTCCTCACCCGGGGGAAGGCCCTGAAGCTTTCTTT
V: TRBV28
size: NA
J: TRBJ1-1
D: NA
length: 15

CDR3: CASSLGGGSNYGYTF
DNA: TGCGCCAGCAGCCTGGGCGGGGGATCTAACTATGGCTACACCTTC
V: TRBV5-1
size: NA
J: TRBJ1-2
D: NA
length: 15

CDR3: CASSSRQGAVAFF
DNA: TGTGCCAGCAGCTCCCGACAGGGGGCGGTTGCTTTCTTT
V: TRBV5-4
size: NA
J: TRBJ1-1
D: TRBD1
length: 13

CDR3: CAWGSGTHSYEQYF
DNA: TGTGCCTGGGGCTCCGGGACACATTCCTACGAGCAGTACTTC
V: TRBV30
size: NA
J: TRBJ2-7
D: NA
length: 14

CDR3: CASSVERGLHREQYF
DNA: TGTGCCAGCAGCGTCGAGCGGGGCCTGCACCGCGAGCAGTACTTC
V: TRBV7-2
size: NA
J: TRBJ2-7
D: TRBD2
length: 15

CDR3: CATRQGAVNQPQHF
DNA: TGTGCCACCCGACAGGGGGCGGTCAATCAGCCCCAGCATTTT
V: TRBV2
size: NA
J: TRBJ1-5
D: TRBD1
length: 14

CDR3: CASRLAGGPGNEQFF
DNA: TGCGCCAGCAGGTTAGCGGGAGGGCCGGGCAATGAGCAGTTCTTC
V: TRBV10-2
size: NA
J: TRBJ2-1
D: TRBD2
length: 15

CDR3: CASSQAVLAGGRSTDTQYF
DNA: TGCGCCAGCAGCCAAGCCGTCTTGGCGGGAGGGCGGAGCACAGATACGCAGTATTTT
V: TRBV4-3
size: once
J: TRBJ2-3
D: TRBD2
length: 19

CDR3: CASSLVTGGLYNEQFF
DNA: TGCGCCAGCAGCTTGGTAACAGGGGGCCTCTACAATGAGCAGTTCTTC
V: TRBV5-1
size: NA
J: TRBJ2-1
D: TRBD1
length: 16

CDR3: CSSSFGGNTEAFF
DNA: TGTTCCAGCAGCTTCGGCGGAAACACTGAAGCTTTCTTT
V: TRBV7-9
size: NA
J: TRBJ1-1
D: NA
length: 13

CDR3: CSSSLLGVYEQYF
DNA: TGTTCCAGCAGCTTACTAGGGGTCTACGAGCAGTACTTC
V: TRBV7-9
size: NA
J: TRBJ2-7
D: NA
length: 13

CDR3: CASSEGVFGADTQYF
DNA: TGTGCCAGCAGCGAGGGGGTCTTTGGGGCAGATACGCAGTATTTT
V: TRBV9
size: NA
J: TRBJ2-3
D: NA
length: 15

CDR3: CASSLLPTRGYGYTF
DNA: TGTGCCAGCAGTTTACTACCCACCAGAGGCTATGGCTACACCTTC
V: TRBV28
size: NA
J: TRBJ1-2
D: NA
length: 15

CDR3: CASSSQVNTDTQYF
DNA: TGTGCCAGCAGTTCGCAGGTCAACACAGATACGCAGTATTTT
V: TRBV27
size: NA
J: TRBJ2-3
D: NA
length: 14

CDR3: CASSEDGRNQPQHF
DNA: TGTGCCAGCAGTGAGGACGGGAGAAATCAGCCCCAGCATTTT
V: TRBV6-1
size: NA
J: TRBJ1-5
D: NA
length: 14

CDR3: CASSLGHANSPLHF
DNA: TGTGCCAGCAGCCTCGGACATGCTAATTCACCCCTCCACTTT
V: TRBV6-5
size: few
J: TRBJ1-6
D: NA
length: 14

CDR3: CASSYVGQDQPQHF
DNA: TGTGCCAGCAGTTACGTTGGTCAGGATCAGCCCCAGCATTTT
V: TRBV6-5
size: NA
J: TRBJ1-5
D: NA
length: 14

CDR3: CASKGQGAPGYTF
DNA: TGTGCCAGCAAGGGACAGGGGGCGCCTGGCTACACCTTC
V: TRBV2
size: NA
J: TRBJ1-2
D: TRBD1
length: 13

CDR3: CATYRTGDTEAFF
DNA: TGTGCCACCTACCGGACAGGGGACACTGAAGCTTTCTTT
V: TRBV25-1
size: NA
J: TRBJ1-1
D: TRBD1
length: 13

CDR3: CASSVRTANTEAFF
DNA: TGTGCCAGCAGTGTCCGAACAGCGAACACTGAAGCTTTCTTT
V: TRBV2
size: NA
J: TRBJ1-1
D: NA
length: 14

CDR3: CASSFQRETYEQYF
DNA: TGTGCCAGCAGTTTTCAGCGGGAGACTTACGAGCAGTACTTC
V: TRBV27
size: few
J: TRBJ2-7
D: TRBD2
length: 14

CDR3: CASSVELGTQYF
DNA: TGTGCCAGCAGCGTAGAGCTCGGTACGCAGTATTTT
V: TRBV9
size: NA
J: TRBJ2-3
D: NA
length: 12

CDR3: CACRLDAYNEQFF
DNA: TGTGCCTGCCGACTAGACGCCTACAATGAGCAGTTCTTC
V: TRBV28
size: NA
J: TRBJ2-1
D: NA
length: 13

CDR3: CASSLVETENYGYTF
DNA: TGTGCCAGCAGCTTAGTTGAGACTGAAAACTATGGCTACACCTTC
V: TRBV7-2
size: NA
J: TRBJ1-2
D: NA
length: 15

CDR3: CAWSGWQGHEKLFF
DNA: TGTGCCTGGAGCGGGTGGCAGGGTCATGAAAAACTGTTTTTT
V: TRBV30
size: few
J: TRBJ1-4
D: NA
length: 14

CDR3: CASSSRTSGSYEQYF
DNA: TGTGCCAGCTCATCCCGGACTAGCGGGAGCTACGAGCAGTACTTC
V: TRBV18
size: few
J: TRBJ2-7
D: TRBD2
length: 15

CDR3: CASSSTPSGFLRSYEQYF
DNA: TGTGCCAGCAGCTCGACCCCCTCCGGGTTTTTGCGGTCCTACGAGCAGTACTTC
V: TRBV7-2
size: once
J: TRBJ2-7
D: NA
length: 18

CDR3: CASSDRGDAEAFF
DNA: TGTGCCAGCTCAGACAGGGGAGATGCTGAAGCTTTCTTT
V: TRBV18
size: NA
J: TRBJ1-1
D: TRBD1
length: 13

CDR3: CAWSALGGVSKDGYTF
DNA: TGTGCCTGGAGTGCCCTAGGAGGAGTGAGTAAGGATGGCTACACCTTC
V: TRBV30
size: once
J: TRBJ1-2
D: NA
length: 16

CDR3: CASSLVDGGQGGELFF
DNA: TGTGCCAGCAGTTTGGTGGACGGGGGGCAGGGCGGGGAGCTGTTTTTT
V: TRBV6-5
size: NA
J: TRBJ2-2
D: NA
length: 16

CDR3: CASLLTGGQETQYF
DNA: TGTGCCAGCCTTCTAACAGGGGGTCAAGAGACCCAGTACTTC
V: TRBV6-1
size: NA
J: TRBJ2-5
D: TRBD1
length: 14

CDR3: CAISEGGAGGQETQYF
DNA: TGTGCCATCAGTGAGGGGGGAGCGGGAGGGCAAGAGACCCAGTACTTC
V: TRBV10-3
size: few
J: TRBJ2-5
D: TRBD2
length: 16

CDR3: CASTHPRDRGIQPQHF
DNA: TGTGCCAGCACCCACCCCCGGGACAGGGGGATTCAGCCCCAGCATTTT
V: TRBV28
size: few
J: TRBJ1-5
D: TRBD1
length: 16

CDR3: CASSPQGDSEAFF
DNA: TGTGCCAGCAGCCCCCAGGGTGACTCTGAAGCTTTCTTT
V: TRBV5-8
size: NA
J: TRBJ1-1
D: NA
length: 13

CDR3: CASSLSSGQGESYGYTF
DNA: TGTGCCAGCAGTTTATCGTCGGGACAGGGAGAATCGTACGGCTACACCTTC
V: TRBV27
size: NA
J: TRBJ1-2
D: TRBD1
length: 17

CDR3: CASSPSDRVYQPQHF
DNA: TGTGCCAGTAGTCCATCGGACAGGGTTTATCAGCCCCAGCATTTT
V: TRBV19
size: NA
J: TRBJ1-5
D: TRBD1
length: 15

CDR3: CASRTQYELTDTQYF
DNA: TGTGCCAGCAGAACACAGTACGAACTGACAGATACGCAGTATTTT
V: TRBV7-8
size: NA
J: TRBJ2-3
D: NA
length: 15

CDR3: CASSTTAGSSYEQYF
DNA: TGTGCCAGCAGTACAACGGCCGGGAGCTCCTACGAGCAGTACTTC
V: TRBV6-1
size: once
J: TRBJ2-7
D: NA
length: 15

CDR3: CASRQGPRETQYF
DNA: TGTGCCAGCCGACAGGGCCCTCGGGAGACCCAGTACTTC
V: TRBV18
size: NA
J: TRBJ2-5
D: TRBD1
length: 13

CDR3: CASSLVRAGGPVLPPLNEQFF
DNA: TGTGCCAGCAGCTTAGTTCGAGCGGGAGGGCCAGTCCTCCCCCCCCTCAATGAGCAGTTCTTC
V: TRBV7-8
size: NA
J: TRBJ2-1
D: TRBD2
length: 21

CDR3: CASSLRGTGVGTGELFF
DNA: TGTGCCAGCAGCCTGAGGGGGACAGGGGTCGGCACCGGGGAGCTGTTTTTT
V: TRBV27
size: NA
J: TRBJ2-2
D: TRBD1
length: 17